A single sample gave rise to the 25 T cell receptor beta chains below, sequenced in a study of T cell repertoires in cytomegalovirus infection. For these TCRs, the target antigens are not known. TCRdb recomputed calls from the reads with MiXCR, one row per CDR3 protein. The sample shows about 47,000 distinct CDR3 sequences, around 21% of them seen only once. The input for sequencing was CD8+ T cells from cultured PBMCs, taken from culture after CMV antigen stimulation. The source is a human donor in good health (CMV status not recorded). Some clones in this sample may be carry-over from other donors' samples.

This clonotype is termed medium-sized. The chain couples TRBV28 to TRBJ1-1; the match to TRBD1 covers 11 bases. Looked up from germline, CDR1 is MDHEN and CDR2 is SYDVKM. V lost 7 bases, J lost 0 bases, and 10 bases stayed unmatched. The CDR3 consists of 17 residues. The CDR3 protein is CASNTRTGGFMNTEAFF. The CDR3, as DNA: TGTGCCAGCAATACCCGGACAGGGGGCTTCATGAACACTGAAGCTTTCTTT.

This clonotype rates as medium-sized. This chain links TRBV15 with TRBJ2-2, with no clear D. The CDR3 loop spans 20 amino acids. Trimming removed 0 bases at V and 3 bases at J, with 23 bases between. Germline CDR1 is LNHNV and CDR2 is YYDKDF (reference sequence). For the CDR3, the DNA is TGTGCCACCAGCAGAGATAACGTCCCTCGGTTAATACCCTACACCGGGGAGCTGTTTTTT. Its protein is CATSRDNVPRLIPYTGELFF.

This clonotype has just a few counts. This chain links TRBV20-1 with TRBJ2-1, with 12 bases lining up with TRBD2. From germline, CDR1 is DFQATT and CDR2 SNEGSKA (reference sequence). Trimming cost V 6 bases and J 7 bases; bases outside gene matches: 7. This CDR3 contains 14 residues. The CDR3 DNA sequence: TGCAGTGCAACTAGCGGGGGGCCCGGAAATGAGCAGTTCTTC. This translates into CSATSGGPGNEQFF.

The V gene is TRBV3-1, the J gene TRBJ2-7; TRBD1 agrees at 11 bases. CDR1 and CDR2 from the germline V gene are LGHDT and YNNKEL (reference sequence). The V gene end was trimmed by 3 bases and the J gene end by 4 bases; junction bases not matched to a gene: 5. CDR3 length: 15 residues. CDR3 sequence reads: CASSQTRDRGYEQYF. Here the CDR3 DNA reads TGTGCCAGCAGCCAGACCAGGGACAGGGGGTACGAGCAGTACTTC.

This clonotype was seen a single time. A much larger clone sits a single nucleotide away, making a read error possible. The rearrangement links TRBV6-2 or TRBV6-3 to TRBJ2-1; D is uncertain. CDR1 is MNHEY and CDR2 is SVGEGT in the germline V gene. The ends were cut back, 5 bases at V and 6 bases at J, with 20 bases in the middle. There are 16 residues in the CDR3. The CDR3 DNA reads TGTGCCAGCAGTCCTGGCGTGGCGGCCTGGAGCAATGAGCAGTTCTTC. This gives the protein CASSPGVAAWSNEQFF.

This chain links TRBV7-4 with TRBJ1-1; 8 bases line up with TRBD1. The CDR3 totals 13 residues. Germline CDR1 SGHVT, CDR2 SQSDAQ. V shed 6 bases, J shed 5 bases, and the junction held 5 bases outside the gene matches. The CDR3, as DNA: TGTGCCAGCAGACATCGACAGGGGACTGAAGCTTTCTTT. Encoded protein: CASRHRQGTEAFF.

This clonotype has at least ten counts. This CDR3 is CASSYRPLTDQPQHF. The CDR3 DNA reads TGTGCCAGCAGTTACCGTCCGTTGACCGATCAGCCCCAGCATTTT. The chain recombines TRBV6-2 or TRBV6-3 with TRBJ1-5; D uncertain. The CDR3 has 15 residues. Trimming shortened V by 2 bases and J by 5 bases, and 13 bases separated the two germline ends. The V gene's germline CDR1 is MNHEY and CDR2 SVGEGT.

This clonotype was counted ten times or more. The chain carries TRBV4-1 and TRBJ2-1; perhaps D is TRBD1 or TRBD2 (5 bases each). Per the germline V gene, CDR1 is MGHRA and CDR2 is YSYEKL. V lost 6 bases, J lost 8 bases, and 20 bases lay in between. The length of the CDR3 is 15 residues. The CDR3 spells CASSIGDLPRDEQFF. In DNA, the CDR3 is TGCGCCAGCAGTATCGGGGACCTCCCTCGGGATGAGCAGTTCTTC.

Here the CDR3 DNA reads TGTGCCACCAATGCAGGGTTCGGAAACACCATATATTTT. Translating gives CATNAGFGNTIYF. The chain has TRBV15 and TRBJ1-3; possibly TRBD1 for D (5 bases). Looked up from germline, CDR1 is LNHNV and CDR2 is YYDKDF (reference sequence). Trimming removed 7 bases from V and 4 bases from J, with 11 bases in between. The CDR3 extends over 13 amino acids. Full variable domain (outside the CDR3, taken from reference TRBV15 and TRBJ1-3): DAMVIQNPRYQVTQFGKPVTLSCSQTLNHNVMYWYQQKSSQAPKLLFHYYDKDFNNEADTPDNFQSRRPNTSFCFLDIRSPGLGDTAMYLCATNAGFGNTIYFGEGSWLTVV.

This clonotype has a count of ten or more. The gene calls are TRBV27 and TRBJ1-1, with D perhaps TRBD1 (5 bases). V was trimmed by 0 bases and J by 4 bases, leaving 15 bases between them. Germline CDR1 is MNHEY and CDR2 is SMNVEV (reference sequence). This CDR3 comprises 16 residues. CDR3 loop: CASSLSTVLRGTEAFF. CDR3 sequence (DNA): TGTGCCAGCAGTTTATCCACAGTGCTGAGGGGCACTGAAGCTTTCTTT.

This clonotype was observed a handful of times. V and J are TRBV19 and TRBJ2-7; D is unresolved. With 6 bases removed from V and 3 bases from J, the gap between germline ends came to 6 bases. This CDR3 contains 11 residues. Looked up from germline, CDR1 is LNHDA and CDR2 is SQIVND (reference sequence). The DNA for the CDR3 is TGTGCCAGTAGGGACCACTACGAGCAGTACTTC. Translating it yields CASRDHYEQYF.

This clonotype was observed a few times. V gene TRBV19 combines with J gene TRBJ2-5, with a tentative D call TRBD1 (5 bases). The germline gives CDR1 LNHDA, CDR2 SQIVND (reference sequence). The CDR3 contains 15 residues. V was cut by 4 bases and J by 4 bases, with 16 bases left in between. The chain's CDR3 is CASSTELFRGETQYF. The CDR3, as DNA: TGTGCCAGTAGTACAGAGCTATTTAGGGGAGAGACCCAGTACTTC.

This clonotype was detected ten times or more. V is TRBV7-2 and J is TRBJ2-1, with D perhaps TRBD2 (5 bases). Germline CDR1 reads SGHTA; CDR2 reads FQGNSA. V was trimmed by 7 bases and J by 8 bases, leaving 15 bases between them. CDR3 length: 13 residues. CDR3 bases: TGTGCCAGCACCGGGAATCCGGGGTATGAGCAGTTCTTC. Protein: CASTGNPGYEQFF.

This clonotype was recorded many times. The chain is built from TRBV7-9 and TRBJ1-1; D is possibly TRBD1 (5 bases). Germline CDR1 reads SEHNR; CDR2 reads FQNEAQ (reference sequence). V lost 2 bases, J lost 3 bases, and 10 bases lay in between. This CDR3 is built from 14 residues. CDR3: CASSLLGVDTEAFF. CDR3 DNA: TGTGCCAGCAGCTTATTAGGGGTGGACACTGAAGCTTTCTTT.

The chain combines TRBV6-5 with TRBJ2-1; a possible D gene is TRBD2 (6 bases). The germline V gene encodes CDR1 MNHEY and CDR2 SVGAGI. This CDR3 has 16 residues. Trimming cost V 2 bases and J 6 bases, with 17 bases left between them. CDR3 in DNA: TGTGCCAGCAGTTACGAGGGGACTCGCCCAACCAATGAGCAGTTCTTC. Amino acid sequence: CASSYEGTRPTNEQFF.

The rearrangement links TRBV7-3 to TRBJ2-1; the D gene is possibly TRBD2 (6 bases). The germline CDR1 and CDR2 sequences are SGHTA and FQGTGA. Trimming shortened V by 2 bases and J by 6 bases, and 11 bases separated the two germline ends. The CDR3 has 14 amino acids. For the CDR3, the DNA is TGTGCCAGCAGCTTAGGGACTGGCCGCAATGAGCAGTTCTTC. Protein sequence: CASSLGTGRNEQFF.

The chain combines TRBV9 with TRBJ1-5; 9 bases match TRBD1. V gave up 4 bases and J gave up 3 bases; unmatched junction bases: 5. Per germline, CDR1 SGDLS and CDR2 YYNGEE. The CDR3 is 15 amino acids. CDR3 sequence: CASSTTGGLNQPQHF. The CDR3 DNA sequence: TGTGCCAGCAGCACGACAGGGGGTCTCAATCAGCCCCAGCATTTT.

J is TRBJ1-1 and V is TRBV7-4; D unresolved. CDR3 length: 13 amino acids. Per germline, CDR1 SGHVT and CDR2 SQSDAQ. V lost 4 bases to trimming and J lost 1 base, with 7 bases between them. The CDR3 here is CASSYEKNTEAFF. The DNA of the CDR3 is TGTGCCAGCAGCTACGAAAAGAACACTGAAGCTTTCTTT.

The chain has TRBV11-2 and TRBJ2-5; TRBD2 matches at 13 bases. The CDR3 has 15 amino acids. Germline V lookup: CDR1 SGHAT, CDR2 FQNNGV. V was clipped by 5 bases and J by 5 bases; unmatched bases: 5. The CDR3 protein is CASSTGTSGMETQYF. Here the CDR3 DNA reads TGTGCCAGCAGCACCGGGACTAGCGGGATGGAGACCCAGTACTTC.

This clonotype appeared many times. The chain carries TRBV27 and TRBJ2-1; 7 nucleotides match TRBD1. V was clipped by 5 bases and J by 0 bases; unmatched bases: 10. From germline, CDR1 is MNHEY and CDR2 SMNVEV (reference sequence). This CDR3 spans 17 amino acids. The CDR3 region has the DNA TGTGCCAGCAGTATACTACAGGGGACGGTCTCCTACAATGAGCAGTTCTTC. This gives the protein CASSILQGTVSYNEQFF.

This clonotype was seen many times. The chain employs TRBV4-1 and TRBJ2-7, with 9 bases fitting TRBD2. This CDR3 contains 18 residues. Germline V gives CDR1 MGHRA, CDR2 YSYEKL. Unmatched junction bases numbered 13, after V lost 1 base and J lost 3 bases. CDR3 region: CASSQVSGGPPDHYEQYF. CDR3 nucleotide sequence: TGCGCCAGCAGCCAAGTCAGCGGGGGGCCTCCCGACCACTACGAGCAGTACTTC.

This clonotype occurred a few times. The chain uses TRBV6-6 and TRBJ1-2; no reliable D call. V lost 0 bases, J lost 4 bases, and 9 bases lay in between. CDR3 size: 14 residues. Germline CDR1 is MNHNY and CDR2 is SVGAGI (reference sequence). CDR3 DNA sequence: TGTGCCAGCAGTTACTCGAGTCCGGGCTATGGCTACACCTTC. Amino acids: CASSYSSPGYGYTF.

The J gene is TRBJ2-1, the V gene TRBV7-3; D ambiguous. The CDR3 totals 11 residues. Trimming pared 8 bases from V and 0 bases from J, leaving 2 bases between. CDR1 SGHTA and CDR2 FQGTGA come from the germline V gene. The CDR3 loop is CASGSYNEQFF. CDR3 sequence (DNA): TGTGCCAGCGGCTCCTACAATGAGCAGTTCTTC.

This clonotype was observed at least ten times. The rearrangement joins TRBV6-2 or TRBV6-3 to TRBJ1-1, with D possibly being TRBD1 (5 bases). This CDR3 spans 13 amino acids. Per germline, CDR1 MNHEY and CDR2 SVGEGT. The V end lost 5 bases, the J end lost 3 bases, and 10 bases lay between the germline ends. Here the CDR3 DNA reads TGTGCCAGCAGTGGGGCTTGGGACACTGAAGCTTTCTTT. Protein sequence: CASSGAWDTEAFF.

This chain joins TRBV15 and TRBJ2-3; D not resolved. Trimming stripped 0 bases from V and 4 bases from J, with 5 bases between. Germline lookup yields CDR1 LNHNV and CDR2 YYDKDF (reference sequence). CDR3 length: 13 amino acids. CDR3 protein: CATSRDGADTQYF. The CDR3 nucleotides read TGTGCCACCAGCAGAGATGGCGCAGATACGCAGTATTTT.